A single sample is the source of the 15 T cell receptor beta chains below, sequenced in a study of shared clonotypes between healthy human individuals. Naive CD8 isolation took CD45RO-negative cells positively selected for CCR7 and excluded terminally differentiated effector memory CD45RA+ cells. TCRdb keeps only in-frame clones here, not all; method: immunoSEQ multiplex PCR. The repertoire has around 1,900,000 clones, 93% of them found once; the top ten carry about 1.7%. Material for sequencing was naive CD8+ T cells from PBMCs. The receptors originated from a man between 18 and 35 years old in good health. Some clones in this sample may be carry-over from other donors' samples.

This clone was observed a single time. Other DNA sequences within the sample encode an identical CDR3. CDR3 loop: CASSILRTDTQYF. CDR3 nucleotide sequence: TGTGCCAGTAGTATACTTCGCACAGATACGCAGTATTTT. This sequence joins TRBV19 and TRBJ2-3; D call uncertain. Per germline, CDR1 LNHDA and CDR2 SQIVND (reference sequence). Trimming removed 2 bases from V and 1 base from J, with 4 bases in between. CDR3 length: 13 residues.

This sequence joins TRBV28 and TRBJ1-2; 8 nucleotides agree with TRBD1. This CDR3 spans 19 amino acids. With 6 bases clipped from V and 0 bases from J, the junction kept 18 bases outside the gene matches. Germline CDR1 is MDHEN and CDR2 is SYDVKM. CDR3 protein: CASRGSRGQAPPANYGYTF. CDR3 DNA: TGTGCCAGCAGGGGCAGTAGGGGACAGGCCCCCCCGGCTAACTATGGCTACACCTTC.

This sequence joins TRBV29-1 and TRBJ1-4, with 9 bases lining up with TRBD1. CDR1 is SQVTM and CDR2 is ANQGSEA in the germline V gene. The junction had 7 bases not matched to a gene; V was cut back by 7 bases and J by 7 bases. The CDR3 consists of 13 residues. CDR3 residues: CSARTGGGEKLFF. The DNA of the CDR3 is TGCAGCGCCCGAACAGGGGGCGGTGAAAAACTGTTTTTT.

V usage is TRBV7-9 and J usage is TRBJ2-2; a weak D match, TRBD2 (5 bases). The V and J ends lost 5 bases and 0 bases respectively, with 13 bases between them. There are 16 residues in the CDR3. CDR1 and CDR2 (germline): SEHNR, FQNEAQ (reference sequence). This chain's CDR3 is CASSLPTGSNTGELFF. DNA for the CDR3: TGTGCCAGCAGCCTACCCACGGGATCGAACACCGGGGAGCTGTTTTTT.

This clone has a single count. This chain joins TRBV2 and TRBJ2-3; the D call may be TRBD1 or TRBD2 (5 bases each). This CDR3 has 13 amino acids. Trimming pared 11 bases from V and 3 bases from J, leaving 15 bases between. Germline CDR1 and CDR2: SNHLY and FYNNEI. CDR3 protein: CAGAGWGTDTQYF. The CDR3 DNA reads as TGTGCCGGGGCAGGGTGGGGGACAGATACGCAGTATTTT.

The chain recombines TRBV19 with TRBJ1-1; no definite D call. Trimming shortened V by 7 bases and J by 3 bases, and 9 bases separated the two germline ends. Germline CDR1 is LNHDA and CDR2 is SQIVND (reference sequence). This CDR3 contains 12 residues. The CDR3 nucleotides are TGTGCCAGTACGTTGGGGTACACTGAAGCTTTCTTT. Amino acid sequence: CASTLGYTEAFF.

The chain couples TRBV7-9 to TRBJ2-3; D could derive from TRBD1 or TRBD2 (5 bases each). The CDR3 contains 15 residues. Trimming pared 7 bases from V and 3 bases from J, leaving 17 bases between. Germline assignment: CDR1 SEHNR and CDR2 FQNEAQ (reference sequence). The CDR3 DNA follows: TGTGCCAGCACCCGTGGGGGTCCAATAACAGATACGCAGTATTTT. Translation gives CASTRGGPITDTQYF.

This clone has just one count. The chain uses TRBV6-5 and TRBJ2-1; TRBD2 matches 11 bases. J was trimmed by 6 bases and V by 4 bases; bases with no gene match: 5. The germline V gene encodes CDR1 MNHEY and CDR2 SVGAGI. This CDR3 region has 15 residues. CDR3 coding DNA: TGTGCCAGCAGTTCTTACGGACTAGCGGGCAATGAGCAGTTCTTC. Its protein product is CASSSYGLAGNEQFF.

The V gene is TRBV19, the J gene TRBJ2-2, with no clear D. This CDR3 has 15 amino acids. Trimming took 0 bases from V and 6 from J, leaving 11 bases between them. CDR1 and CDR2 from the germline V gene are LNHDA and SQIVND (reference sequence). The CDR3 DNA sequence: TGTGCCAGTAGTATAGATCGGACCCCGTCCGGGGAGCTGTTTTTT. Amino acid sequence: CASSIDRTPSGELFF.

Written as DNA, the CDR3 is TGTGCCAGCAGTGCAAGGGACAGGGCAATCGATCGAGGCTACACCTTC. Translated: CASSARDRAIDRGYTF. V and J are TRBV2 and TRBJ1-2, with 9 bases that match TRBD1. Germline CDR1 is SNHLY and CDR2 is FYNNEI. The CDR3 loop spans 16 amino acids. Unmatched junction bases numbered 14, after V lost 4 bases and J lost 8 bases.

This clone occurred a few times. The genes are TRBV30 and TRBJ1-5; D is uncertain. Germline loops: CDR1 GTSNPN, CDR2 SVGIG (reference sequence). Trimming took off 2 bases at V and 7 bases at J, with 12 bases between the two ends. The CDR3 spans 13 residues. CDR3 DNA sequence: TGTGCCTGGAGTATCGGCCCTATACAGCCCCAGCATTTT. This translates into CAWSIGPIQPQHF.

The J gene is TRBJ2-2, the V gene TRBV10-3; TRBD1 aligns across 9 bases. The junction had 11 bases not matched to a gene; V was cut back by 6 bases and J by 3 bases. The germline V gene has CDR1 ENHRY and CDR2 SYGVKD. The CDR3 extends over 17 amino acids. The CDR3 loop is CAISGGGGQGHTGELFF. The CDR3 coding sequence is TGTGCCATCAGCGGGGGCGGTGGACAGGGGCACACCGGGGAGCTGTTTTTT.

Here the CDR3 reads CASSTREVAGGRGPHEQYF. The DNA for the CDR3 is TGTGCCAGCAGCACCCGCGAGGTAGCGGGAGGGAGGGGGCCTCACGAGCAGTACTTC. The chain carries TRBV7-9 and TRBJ2-7, with 11 bases that match TRBD2. With 5 bases clipped from V and 5 bases from J, the junction kept 20 bases outside the gene matches. CDR3 length equals 19 residues. Germline assignment: CDR1 SEHNR and CDR2 FQNEAQ (reference sequence).

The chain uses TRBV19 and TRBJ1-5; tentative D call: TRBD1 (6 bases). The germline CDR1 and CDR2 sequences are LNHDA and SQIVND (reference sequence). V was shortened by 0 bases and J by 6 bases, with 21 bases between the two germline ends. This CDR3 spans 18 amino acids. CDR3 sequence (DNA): TGTGCCAGTAGTATAGATGGGCCCGGGACACGGGCATTTCAGCCCCAGCATTTT. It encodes CASSIDGPGTRAFQPQHF.

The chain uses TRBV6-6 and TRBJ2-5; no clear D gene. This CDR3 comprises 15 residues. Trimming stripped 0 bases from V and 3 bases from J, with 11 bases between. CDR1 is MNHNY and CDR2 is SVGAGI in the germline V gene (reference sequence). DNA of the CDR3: TGTGCCAGCAGTTACTCACACGGGCCCAAAGAGACCCAGTACTTC. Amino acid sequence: CASSYSHGPKETQYF.